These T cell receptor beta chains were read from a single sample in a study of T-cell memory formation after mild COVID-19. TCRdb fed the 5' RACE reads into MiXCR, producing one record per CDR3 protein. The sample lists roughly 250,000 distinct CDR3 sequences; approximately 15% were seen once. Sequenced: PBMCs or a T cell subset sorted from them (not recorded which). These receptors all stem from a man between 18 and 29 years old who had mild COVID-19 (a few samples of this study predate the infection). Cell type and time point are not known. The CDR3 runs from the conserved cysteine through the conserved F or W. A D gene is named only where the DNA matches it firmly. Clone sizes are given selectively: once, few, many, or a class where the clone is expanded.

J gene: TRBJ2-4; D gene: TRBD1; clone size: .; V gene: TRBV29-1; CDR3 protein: CSASRVPGTGAIQYF; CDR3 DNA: TGCAGCGCCTCGAGAGTACCCGGGACAGGGGCTATTCAGTACTTC
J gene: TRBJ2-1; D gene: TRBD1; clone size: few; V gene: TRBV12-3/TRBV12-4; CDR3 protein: CASSPTYRGRIDNEQFF; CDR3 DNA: TGTGCCAGCAGTCCGACCTACAGGGGGCGGATTGACAATGAGCAGTTCTTC
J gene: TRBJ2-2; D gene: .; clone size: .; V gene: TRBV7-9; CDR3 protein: CASSSELPTGELFF; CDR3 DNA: TGTGCCAGCAGCTCCGAACTTCCCACCGGGGAGCTGTTTTTT
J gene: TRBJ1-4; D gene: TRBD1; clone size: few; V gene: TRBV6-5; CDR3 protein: CASSSGTGDSPSTNEKLFF; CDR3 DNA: TGTGCCAGCAGTTCCGGGACAGGGGATTCCCCTTCAACTAATGAAAAACTGTTTTTT
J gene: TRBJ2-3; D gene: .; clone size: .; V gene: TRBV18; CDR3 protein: CASSPRETQGYHLGQYF; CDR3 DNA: TGTGCCAGCTCACCACGAGAAACCCAGGGATATCATCTTGGGCAGTATTTT
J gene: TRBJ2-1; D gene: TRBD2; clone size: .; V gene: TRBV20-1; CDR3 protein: CSATSGTNEQFF; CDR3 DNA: TGCAGTGCCACTAGCGGTACCAATGAGCAGTTCTTC
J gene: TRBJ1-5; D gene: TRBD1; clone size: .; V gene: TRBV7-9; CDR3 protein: CASSLASGGSSTNQPQHF; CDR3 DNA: TGTGCCAGCAGCTTAGCTTCAGGGGGCTCCTCAACTAATCAGCCCCAGCATTTT
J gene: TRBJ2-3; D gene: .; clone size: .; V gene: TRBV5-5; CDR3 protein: CASSPARGYDTQYF; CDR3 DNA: TGTGCCAGCAGCCCCGCCAGGGGATACGATACGCAGTATTTT
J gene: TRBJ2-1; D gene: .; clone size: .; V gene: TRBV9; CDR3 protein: CASSAPMWVRLNEQFF; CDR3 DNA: TGTGCCAGCAGCGCCCCAATGTGGGTACGCCTCAATGAGCAGTTCTTC
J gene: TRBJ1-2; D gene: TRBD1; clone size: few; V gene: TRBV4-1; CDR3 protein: CASSRPDRANYGYTF; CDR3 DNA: TGCGCCAGCAGCCGTCCCGACAGGGCTAACTATGGCTACACCTTC
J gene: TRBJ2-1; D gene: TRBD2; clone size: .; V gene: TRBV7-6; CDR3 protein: CASSHRLAGARGDEQFF; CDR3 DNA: TGTGCCAGCAGCCACCGTTTAGCGGGGGCCCGGGGGGATGAGCAGTTCTTC
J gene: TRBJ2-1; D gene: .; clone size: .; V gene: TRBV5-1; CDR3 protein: CASSAGDEYNEQFF; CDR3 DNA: TGCGCCAGCAGCGCCGGGGACGAATACAATGAGCAGTTCTTC
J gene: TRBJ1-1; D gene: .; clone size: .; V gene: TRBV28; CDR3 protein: CASTTGWGEAFF; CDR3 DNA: TGTGCCAGCACGACAGGTTGGGGGGAAGCTTTCTTT
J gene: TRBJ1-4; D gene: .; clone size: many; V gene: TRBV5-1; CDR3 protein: CASSRDGTTNEKLFF; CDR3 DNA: TGCGCCAGCAGCCGGGACGGAACAACTAATGAAAAACTGTTTTTT
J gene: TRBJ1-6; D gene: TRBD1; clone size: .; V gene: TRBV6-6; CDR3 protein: CASSYSLVTGDSPLHF; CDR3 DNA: TGTGCCAGCAGTTACTCGTTAGTGACAGGGGATTCACCCCTCCACTTT
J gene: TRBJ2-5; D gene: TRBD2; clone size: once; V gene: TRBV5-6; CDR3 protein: CASSLVPVLAGGETQYF; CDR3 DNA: TGTGCCAGCAGCTTGGTCCCCGTACTAGCGGGAGGAGAGACCCAGTACTTC
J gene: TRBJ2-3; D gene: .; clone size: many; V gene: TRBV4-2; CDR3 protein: CASRGTEGSATDTQYF; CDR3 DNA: TGTGCCAGCAGGGGGACGGAGGGATCCGCGACAGATACGCAGTATTTT
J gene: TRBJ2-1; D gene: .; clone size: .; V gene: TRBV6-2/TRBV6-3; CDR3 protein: CASSRAGQTYNEQFF; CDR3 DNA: TGTGCCAGCAGCCGTGCGGGACAGACTTACAATGAGCAGTTCTTC
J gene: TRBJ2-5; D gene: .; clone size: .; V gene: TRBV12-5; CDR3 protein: CASGLWGTQYF; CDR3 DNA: TGTGCTAGTGGTTTGTGGGGGACCCAGTACTTC
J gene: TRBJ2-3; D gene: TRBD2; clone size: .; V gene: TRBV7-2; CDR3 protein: CASGPGGRSRDTQYF; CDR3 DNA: TGTGCCAGCGGGCCGGGGGGACGAAGCAGAGATACGCAGTATTTT
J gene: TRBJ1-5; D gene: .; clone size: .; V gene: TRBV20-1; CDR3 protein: CSARRAGNQPQHF; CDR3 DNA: TGCAGTGCTAGAAGGGCAGGGAATCAGCCCCAGCATTTT
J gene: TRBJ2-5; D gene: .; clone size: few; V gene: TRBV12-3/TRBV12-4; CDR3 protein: CASTSGERAQYF; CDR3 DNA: TGTGCCAGTACCTCAGGGGAACGGGCCCAGTACTTC
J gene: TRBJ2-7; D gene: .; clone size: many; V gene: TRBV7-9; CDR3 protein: CASSFDYEQYF; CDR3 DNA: TGTGCCAGCAGCTTCGACTACGAGCAGTACTTC
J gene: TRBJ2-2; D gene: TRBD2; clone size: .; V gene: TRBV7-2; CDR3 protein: CASSLDPRAGGTGELFF; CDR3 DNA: TGTGCCAGCAGCTTAGACCCCCGGGCGGGGGGCACCGGGGAGCTGTTTTTT
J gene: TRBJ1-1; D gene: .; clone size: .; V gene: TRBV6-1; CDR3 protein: CASSDMGVRYTEAFF; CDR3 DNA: TGTGCCAGCAGTGATATGGGAGTCAGATACACTGAAGCTTTCTTT
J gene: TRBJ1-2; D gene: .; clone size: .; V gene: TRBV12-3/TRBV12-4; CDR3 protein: CASSPPFTGKWGYTF; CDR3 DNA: TGTGCCAGCAGTCCGCCCTTCACAGGGAAGTGGGGCTACACCTTC
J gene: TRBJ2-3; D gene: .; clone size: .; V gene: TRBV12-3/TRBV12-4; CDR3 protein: CASSFRTAADTQYF; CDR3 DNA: TGTGCCAGCAGTTTTAGGACGGCCGCAGATACGCAGTATTTT
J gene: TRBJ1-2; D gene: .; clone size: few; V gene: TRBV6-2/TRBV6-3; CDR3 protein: CASSYQRVYGYTF; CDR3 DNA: TGTGCCAGCAGTTACCAGAGGGTTTATGGCTACACCTTC
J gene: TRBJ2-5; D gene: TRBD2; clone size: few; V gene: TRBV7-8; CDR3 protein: CASSLERGGERTQYF; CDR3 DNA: TGTGCCAGCAGCTTAGAGCGGGGGGGCGAGCGGACCCAGTACTTC
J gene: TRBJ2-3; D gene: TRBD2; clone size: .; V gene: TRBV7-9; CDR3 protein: CASSNGTRSDTQYF; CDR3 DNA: TGTGCCAGCAGCAATGGGACTAGGTCAGATACGCAGTATTTT
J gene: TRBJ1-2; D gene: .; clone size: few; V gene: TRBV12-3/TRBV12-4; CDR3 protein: CASSLGSAYGYTF; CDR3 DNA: TGTGCCAGCAGTTTGGGGTCGGCCTATGGCTACACCTTC
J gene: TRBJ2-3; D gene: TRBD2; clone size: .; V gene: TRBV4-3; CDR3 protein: CASSQDSSSGGRHTQYF; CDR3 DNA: TGCGCCAGCAGCCAAGATTCTTCTAGCGGGGGGCGACATACGCAGTATTTT
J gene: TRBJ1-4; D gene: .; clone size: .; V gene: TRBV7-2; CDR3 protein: CASSYRGDWEEKLFF; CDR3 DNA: TGTGCCAGCAGCTATAGGGGGGATTGGGAGGAAAAACTGTTTTTT
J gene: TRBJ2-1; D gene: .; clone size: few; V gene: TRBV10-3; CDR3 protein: CATLAGNEQFF; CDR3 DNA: TGTGCCACGCTAGCCGGTAATGAGCAGTTCTTC
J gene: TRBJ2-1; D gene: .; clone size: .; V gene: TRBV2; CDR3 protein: CASSEIAGKEQFF; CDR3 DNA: TGTGCCAGCAGTGAAATTGCCGGGAAAGAGCAGTTCTTC
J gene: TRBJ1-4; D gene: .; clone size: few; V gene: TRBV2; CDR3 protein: CASTQESSLFF; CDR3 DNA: TGTGCCAGCACTCAGGAGTCCAGCCTGTTTTTT
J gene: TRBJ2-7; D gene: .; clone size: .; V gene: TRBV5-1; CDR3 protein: CASSRTQGHEQYF; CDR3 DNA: TGCGCCAGCAGCCGCACGCAGGGCCACGAGCAGTACTTC
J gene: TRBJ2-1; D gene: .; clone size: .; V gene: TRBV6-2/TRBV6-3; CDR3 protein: CASSRGWGNEQFF; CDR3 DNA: TGTGCCAGCTCTAGGGGATGGGGCAATGAGCAGTTCTTC
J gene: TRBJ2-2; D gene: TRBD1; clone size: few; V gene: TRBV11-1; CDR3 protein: CARRQGGTGELFF; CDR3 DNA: TGTGCCCGCCGACAGGGGGGCACCGGGGAGCTGTTTTTT
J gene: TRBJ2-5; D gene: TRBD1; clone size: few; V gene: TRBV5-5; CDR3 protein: CASSSWTGFQETQYF; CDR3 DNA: TGTGCCAGCAGCTCCTGGACAGGCTTCCAAGAGACCCAGTACTTC
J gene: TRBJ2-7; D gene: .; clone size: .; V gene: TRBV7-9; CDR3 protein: CASSLLQGGSYEQYF; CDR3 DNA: TGTGCCAGCAGCTTACTTCAGGGCGGCTCCTACGAGCAGTACTTC
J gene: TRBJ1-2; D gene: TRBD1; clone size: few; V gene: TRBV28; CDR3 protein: CASSSTGNYGYTF; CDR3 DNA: TGTGCCAGCAGTTCGACAGGGAACTATGGCTACACCTTC
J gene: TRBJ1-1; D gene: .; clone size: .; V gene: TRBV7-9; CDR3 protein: CASSLGGALTAFF; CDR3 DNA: TGTGCCAGCAGCTTAGGAGGAGCACTGACTGCTTTCTTT
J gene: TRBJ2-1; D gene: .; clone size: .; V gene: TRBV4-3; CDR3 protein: CASSQDIPPNEQFF; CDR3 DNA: TGCGCCAGCAGCCAAGATATACCTCCCAATGAGCAGTTCTTC
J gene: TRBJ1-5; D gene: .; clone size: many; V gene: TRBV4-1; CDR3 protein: CASSQGPGQPQHF; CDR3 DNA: TGCGCCAGCAGCCAAGGCCCGGGTCAGCCCCAGCATTTT
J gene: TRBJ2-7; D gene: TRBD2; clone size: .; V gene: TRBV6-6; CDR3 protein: CASSPRGGREQYF; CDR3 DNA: TGTGCCAGCAGTCCTCGGGGGGGCCGCGAGCAGTACTTC
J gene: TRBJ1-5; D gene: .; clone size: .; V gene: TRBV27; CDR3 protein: CASSLEGRHQPQHF; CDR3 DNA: TGTGCCAGCAGTTTGGAGGGTCGGCATCAGCCCCAGCATTTT
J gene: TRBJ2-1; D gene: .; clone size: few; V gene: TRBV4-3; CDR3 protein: CASSQEDHRAGATTRSYNEQFF; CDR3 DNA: TGCGCCAGCAGCCAAGAAGATCATCGGGCTGGAGCGACAACCCGCTCCTACAATGAGCAGTTCTTC
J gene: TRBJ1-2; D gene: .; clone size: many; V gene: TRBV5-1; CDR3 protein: CASSFSNYGYTF; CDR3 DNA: TGCGCCAGCAGCTTCAGTAACTATGGCTACACCTTC
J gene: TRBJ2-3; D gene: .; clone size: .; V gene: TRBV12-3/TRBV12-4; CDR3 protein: CASSSNQPTDTQYF; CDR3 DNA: TGTGCCAGCAGCTCAAATCAGCCCACAGATACGCAGTATTTT
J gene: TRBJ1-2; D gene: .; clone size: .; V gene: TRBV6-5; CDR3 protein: CASSYSRALGGYTF; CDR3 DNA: TGTGCCAGCAGTTACTCGAGGGCCCTGGGAGGCTACACCTTC
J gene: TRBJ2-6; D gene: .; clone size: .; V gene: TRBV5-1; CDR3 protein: CASSLGFGAGSGANVLTF; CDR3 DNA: TGCGCCAGCAGCTTGGGGTTTGGCGCCGGCTCTGGGGCCAACGTCCTGACTTTC
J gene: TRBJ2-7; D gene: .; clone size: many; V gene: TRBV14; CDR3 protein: CASSRREGGPYEQYF; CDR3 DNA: TGTGCCAGCAGTCGTCGGGAAGGGGGACCTTACGAGCAGTACTTC
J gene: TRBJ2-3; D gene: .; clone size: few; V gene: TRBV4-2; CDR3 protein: CASSHYRHTDTQYF; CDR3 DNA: TGTGCCAGCAGCCACTACAGGCACACAGATACGCAGTATTTT
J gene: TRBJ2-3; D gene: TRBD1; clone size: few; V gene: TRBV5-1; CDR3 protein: CASSDPTGGLRDTQYF; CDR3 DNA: TGCGCCAGCAGTGACCCGACAGGGGGCTTGAGAGATACGCAGTATTTT
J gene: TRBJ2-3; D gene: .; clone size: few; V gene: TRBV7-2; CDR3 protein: CASSLVLANTQYF; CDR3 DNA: TGTGCCAGCAGCTTAGTGCTCGCAAATACGCAGTATTTT